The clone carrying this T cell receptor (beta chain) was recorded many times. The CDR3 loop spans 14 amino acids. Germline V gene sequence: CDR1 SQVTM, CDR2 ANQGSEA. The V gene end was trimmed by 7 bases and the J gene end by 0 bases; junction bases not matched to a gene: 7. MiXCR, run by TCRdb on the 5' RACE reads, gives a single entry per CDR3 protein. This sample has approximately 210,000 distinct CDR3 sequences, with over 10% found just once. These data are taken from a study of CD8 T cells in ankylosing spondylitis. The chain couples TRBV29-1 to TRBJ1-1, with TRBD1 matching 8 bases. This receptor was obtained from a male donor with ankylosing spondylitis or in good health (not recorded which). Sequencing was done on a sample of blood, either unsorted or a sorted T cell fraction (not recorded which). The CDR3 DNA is TGCAGCGCGGGACTGGACAGGGTGAACACTGAAGCTTTCTTT. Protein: CSAGLDRVNTEAFF.